The 8 T cell receptor beta chains presented below share a single source sample, sequenced in a study of shared clonotypes between healthy human individuals. TCRdb keeps only in-frame clones here, not all; method: immunoSEQ multiplex PCR. The sample contains about 800,000 clones, about 96% of which appear only once. Naive CD8 cells, CD45RO-negative and positively selected for CCR7, excluded terminally differentiated effector memory CD45RA+ cells. Specimen: naive CD8+ T cells sorted from blood. The source is a young man in good health.

The CDR3 DNA follows: TGTGCCAGCAGCGGGCGACTAGAAGGGATTGGCGGGGAGCTGTTTTTT. It codes for CASSGRLEGIGGELFF. The genes are TRBV9 and TRBJ2-2; weak D call: TRBD2 (6 bases). The CDR3 spans 16 residues. V shed 3 bases and J shed 7 bases, with 19 bases lying between them. Germline CDR1 SGDLS, CDR2 YYNGEE.

The rearrangement joins TRBV13 to TRBJ1-2; TRBD1 matches at 9 bases. Per the germline V gene, CDR1 is PRHDT and CDR2 is FYEKMQ (reference sequence). This CDR3 has 18 amino acids. Trimming removed 5 bases from V and 7 bases from J; junction bases left unmatched: 20. CDR3 coding DNA: TGTGCCAGCAGCCACTCGACCGGGACAGGGAGCCCCTATTCTGGCTACACCTTC. Translating it yields CASSHSTGTGSPYSGYTF. Based on the CDR3 plus reference TRBV13 and TRBJ1-2, the full variable domain is AAGVIQSPRHLIKEKRETATLKCYPIPRHDTVYWYQQGPGQDPQFLISFYEKMQSDKGSIPDRFSAQQFSDYHSELNMSSLELGDSALYFCASSHSTGTGSPYSGYTFGSGTRLTVV.

This clone was observed once. This rearrangement joins TRBV12-5 to TRBJ2-1, with a weak D call TRBD2 (6 bases). There are 14 residues in the CDR3. Trimming took off 5 bases at V and 7 bases at J, with 15 bases between the two ends. Germline lookup yields CDR1 LGHNT and CDR2 FRNRAP. The CDR3 reads CASGQWTIFNEQFF. DNA for the CDR3: TGTGCTAGTGGTCAGTGGACTATCTTTAATGAGCAGTTCTTC.

This chain links TRBV7-9 with TRBJ2-7; D tentatively reads TRBD1 or TRBD2 (6 bases each). The CDR3 loop spans 15 amino acids. The V gene's germline CDR1 is SEHNR and CDR2 FQNEAQ (reference sequence). The V gene lost 5 bases and the J gene lost 5 bases, with 19 bases spanning the gap. CDR3 amino acids: CASSGMEGVSNEQYF. CDR3 coding DNA: TGTGCCAGCAGCGGGATGGAGGGGGTATCGAACGAGCAGTACTTC.

This chain links TRBV6-1 with TRBJ2-7; no definite D call. The ends were cut back, 0 bases at V and 2 bases at J, with 14 bases in the middle. Germline V gene data show CDR1 as MNHNS and CDR2 as SASEGT. This CDR3 region has 16 residues. CDR3 in DNA: TGTGCCAGCAGTGAAGCGCTCTCGGCTGTACCCTACGAGCAGTACTTC. This gives the protein CASSEALSAVPYEQYF.

This clone was counted a single time. The chain uses TRBV7-9 and TRBJ2-7; D might be TRBD1 or TRBD2, each matching 6 bases. Trimming pared 5 bases from V and 5 bases from J, leaving 19 bases between. Germline CDR1 SEHNR, CDR2 FQNEAQ (reference sequence). This CDR3 has 15 amino acids. The CDR3 DNA reads as TGTGCCAGCAGCCACCTTGGACAGACGGGGGACGAGCAGTACTTC. Translating it yields CASSHLGQTGDEQYF.

The chain joins TRBV5-4 to TRBJ1-2; TRBD1 is a possible D gene (5 bases). The germline CDR1 and CDR2 sequences are SGHNT and YYREEE (reference sequence). The CDR3 has 15 amino acids. V lost 5 bases, J lost 7 bases, and 21 bases lay in between. CDR3 coding DNA: TGTGCCAGCAGTCACGGTCCTGGGGGAGTTCCTGGCTACACCTTC. Protein product: CASSHGPGGVPGYTF.

The chain combines TRBV6-5 with TRBJ2-1; unclear D gene. CDR1 and CDR2 from the germline V gene are MNHEY and SVGAGI. This CDR3 is built from 13 residues. The V end lost 6 bases, the J end lost 4 bases, and 10 bases lay between the germline ends. CDR3 in amino acids: CASSTRPYNEQFF. The CDR3 DNA reads as TGTGCCAGCAGCACCCGACCGTACAATGAGCAGTTCTTC.